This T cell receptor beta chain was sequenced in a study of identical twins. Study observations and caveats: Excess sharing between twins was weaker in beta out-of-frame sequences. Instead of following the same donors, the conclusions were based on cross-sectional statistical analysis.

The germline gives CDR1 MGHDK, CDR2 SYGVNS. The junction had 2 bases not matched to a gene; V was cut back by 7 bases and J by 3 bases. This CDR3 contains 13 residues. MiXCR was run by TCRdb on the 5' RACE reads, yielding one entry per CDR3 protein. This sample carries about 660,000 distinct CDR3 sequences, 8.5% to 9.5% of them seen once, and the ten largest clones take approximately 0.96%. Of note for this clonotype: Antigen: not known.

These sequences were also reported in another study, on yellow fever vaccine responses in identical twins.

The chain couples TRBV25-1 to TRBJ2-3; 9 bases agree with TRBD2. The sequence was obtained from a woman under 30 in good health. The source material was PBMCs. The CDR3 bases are TGTGCCAGCACCCTAGCGGGAACAGATACGCAGTATTTT. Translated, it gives CASTLAGTDTQYF.